This TCR beta chain was sequenced in a study of blood T cells in healthy people across ages. Primers used in a second PCR of roughly 6 to 12 cycles were a sample-barcoded 5' primer and a J-beta primer mix. One entry per CDR3 protein results from TCRdb running MiXCR on the 5' RACE reads. Of some 670,000 distinct CDR3 sequences in the sample, approximately 52% were seen once. This clonotype has a handful of counts. The target antigen is unknown. Study-wide results and caveats: The study found more naive CD4+ cells and higher diversity in long-lived than aged donors.

This clonotype was sampled from a woman at least 80 years old in good health. What was sequenced was blood.

CDR3 amino acids: CASSKKTATPYEQYF. The CDR3 DNA reads TGTGCCAGCAGCAAAAAGACAGCTACTCCCTACGAGCAGTACTTC. The chain employs TRBV7-9 and TRBJ2-7, with a tentative D call TRBD1 (5 bases). The CDR3 has 15 amino acids. Looked up from germline, CDR1 is SEHNR and CDR2 is FQNEAQ (reference sequence). The V end was cut by 5 bases, the J end by 2 bases, with 16 bases between.